These 10 T cell receptor beta chains were sequenced from one sample in a study of blood T cell repertoires in COVID-19. Data came from immunoSEQ multiplex PCR; TCRdb stores just in-frame clones and leaves some out. The table includes 85,000 to 100,000 clones, roughly nine tenths detected once. Sequencing was carried out using peripheral blood. These receptors all stem from a woman aged 55-75 years with COVID-19, enrolled during active disease.

The rearrangement uses TRBV25-1 and TRBJ1-2; TRBD1 matches 7 bases. This CDR3 contains 16 residues. Per the germline V gene, CDR1 is MGHDK and CDR2 is SYGVNS. V lost 3 bases to trimming and J lost 8 bases; unmatched junction nucleotides: 15. The CDR3 DNA sequence: TGTGCCAGCAGTGACCCTGACAGGGATCGGCTGGAGGGCTACACCTTC. This translates into CASSDPDRDRLEGYTF.

This chain uses TRBV19 with TRBJ1-2; TRBD1 is a possible D gene (6 bases). V was cut by 2 bases and J by 4 bases, with 8 bases left in between. Per the germline V gene, CDR1 is LNHDA and CDR2 is SQIVND (reference sequence). The CDR3 has 13 residues. CDR3 in DNA: TGTGCCAGTAGTATACAGGGGTCCTATGGCTACACCTTC. Translating gives CASSIQGSYGYTF.

This clone was counted once. Here the CDR3 reads CASSRIGQGRHSGANVLTF. The CDR3 DNA sequence: TGCGCCAGCAGCCGGATTGGACAGGGCCGCCACTCTGGGGCCAACGTCCTGACTTTC. This chain connects TRBV4-1 to TRBJ2-6; 8 nucleotides agree with TRBD1. Germline V gene sequence: CDR1 MGHRA, CDR2 YSYEKL. The CDR3 runs 19 residues. Trimming removed 4 bases from V and 0 bases from J; junction bases left unmatched: 11.

In this sample, this clone turned up a few times. This chain joins TRBV7-2 and TRBJ1-3; D remains ambiguous. Germline values: CDR1 SGHTA, CDR2 FQGNSA. Trimming took off 6 bases at V and 0 bases at J, with 9 bases between the two ends. The CDR3 length is 14 residues. DNA of the CDR3: TGTGCCAGCAGTTCGGGGATCTCTGGAAACACCATATATTTT. It is translated as CASSSGISGNTIYF.

The rearrangement links TRBV12-3 or TRBV12-4 to TRBJ1-4; perhaps TRBD1 as D (5 bases). The ends were cut back, 8 bases at V and 5 bases at J, with 9 bases in the middle. CDR3 length: 12 amino acids. The CDR3 DNA reads TGTGCCAGCGGGGCGGGGAATGAAAAACTGTTTTTT. This codes for CASGAGNEKLFF.

This chain links TRBV5-5 with TRBJ1-2; 7 bases map to TRBD1. The V segment lost 0 bases and the J segment 8 bases; nucleotides outside the gene matches: 7. Germline assignment: CDR1 SGHKS and CDR2 YYEKEE (reference sequence). The CDR3 spans 14 residues. The CDR3 sequence is CASSLGWRGRGYTF. CDR3 DNA sequence: TGTGCCAGCAGCTTGGGTTGGAGGGGGCGAGGCTACACCTTC.

The chain links TRBV6-1 to TRBJ1-6, with 7 bases aligning to TRBD1. This CDR3 has 16 residues. CDR1 and CDR2 (germline): MNHNS, SASEGT. The junction had 7 bases not matched to a gene; V was cut back by 2 bases and J by 6 bases. CDR3 protein: CASSEQGEVRNSPLHF. As DNA, the CDR3 is TGTGCCAGCAGTGAACAGGGGGAGGTTCGTAATTCACCCCTCCACTTT.

The J gene is TRBJ2-1, the V gene TRBV5-6; 7 bases line up with TRBD1. In germline, CDR1 is SGHDT, CDR2 YYEEEE. V dropped 0 bases and J dropped 1; count of bases not matched to a gene: 4. There are 16 residues in the CDR3. In nucleotides, the CDR3 is TGTGCCAGCAGCTTGGCCGGGACAGAGTCCTACAATGAGCAGTTCTTC. Protein: CASSLAGTESYNEQFF. Based on the CDR3 plus reference TRBV5-6 and TRBJ2-1, the full variable domain is DAGVTQSPTHLIKTRGQQVTLRCSPKSGHDTVSWYQQALGQGPQFIFQYYEEEERQRGNFPDRFSGHQFPNYSSELNVNALLLGDSALYLCASSLAGTESYNEQFFGPGTRLTVL.

This chain uses TRBV27 with TRBJ2-3; possibly TRBD2 for D (5 bases). Per the germline V gene, CDR1 is MNHEY and CDR2 is SMNVEV (reference sequence). V was trimmed by 5 bases and J by 8 bases, leaving 14 bases between them. This CDR3 has 13 residues. CDR3 loop: CASSPRVFVTQYF. In DNA form, the CDR3 reads TGTGCCAGCAGTCCGCGGGTTTTTGTTACGCAGTATTTT.

This chain joins TRBV25-1 and TRBJ2-7; D perhaps matches TRBD2 (6 bases). There are 14 residues in the CDR3. Germline V gene lookup returns CDR1 MGHDK and CDR2 SYGVNS. Deletions cut 2 bases from V and 3 bases from J, with 11 bases between. This CDR3 reads CASSEGGSGYEQYF. The CDR3 DNA is TGTGCCAGCAGTGAAGGAGGGTCGGGCTACGAGCAGTACTTC.